A selection of T cell receptor beta chains follows, all from one sample in a study of blood T cell repertoires in COVID-19. Sequencing was performed with immunoSEQ multiplex PCR; in TCRdb, only in-frame clones are kept and a portion is missing. Among roughly 380,000 clones listed, about nine tenths were seen once. The sequenced material came from peripheral blood. The receptors here all came from a woman aged 35 to 49 with COVID-19, enrolled during active disease. Both conserved end residues are part of each CDR3. A row's size may be missing; if present it is once, few, many or a size class.

TRBV5-1	TRBJ2-2	.	CASSRGNYRDTGELFF
TRBV28	TRBJ1-1	.	CASRERVLYTEAFF
TRBV2	TRBJ2-7	.	CASSERTSGKPYEQYF
TRBV5-1	TRBJ2-1	few	CASSPSSGLYNEQFF
TRBV28	TRBJ1-5	.	CASSFRGSNQPQHF
TRBV28	TRBJ1-6	.	CASSSGQGYNSPLHF
TRBV11-2	TRBJ2-1	.	CASSSVAGGLWYEQFF
TRBV28	TRBJ1-5	.	CASSFRLGGGNQPQHF
TRBV7-2	TRBJ1-6	.	CASSLAMGQGLSNSPLHF
TRBV28	TRBJ1-6	once	CASSFRTGNSPLHF
TRBV9	TRBJ1-1	.	CASSVASGQGAAFF
TRBV3-1/TRBV3-2	TRBJ1-5	.	CASSPPPAGTGKLNQPQHF
TRBV7-9	TRBJ1-4	.	CASSLNGVQRVEKLFF
TRBV27	TRBJ2-7	few	CASSEAGALFEQYF
TRBV19	TRBJ2-2	.	CASSDRGRVTGELFF
TRBV5-1	TRBJ1-2	.	CASSPVVGTGGSGYTF
TRBV15	TRBJ1-2	.	CATSRLSPTVIPNYGYTF
TRBV19	TRBJ1-5	.	CASVLVRTQAYSNQPQHF
TRBV11-3	TRBJ1-1	many	CASSLDGRGGNTEAFF
TRBV6-5	TRBJ1-5	.	CASSTDRNSNQPQHF